This T cell receptor beta chain was recovered during a study of PD-1 blockade in classical Hodgkin lymphoma. CDR1 and CDR2 (germline): MNHNS, SASEGT. CDR3 size: 14 residues. J gave up 7 bases and V 1 base, and 5 bases lay outside the gene matches. Findings and limits, study-wide: Diminished baseline TCR diversity has been reported in newly diagnosed patients relative to healthy donors.

Details on this clone: The antigen is undetermined.

Repertoires were generated with immunoSEQ multiplex PCR, while TCRdb's copy carries only in-frame clones and drops some. This sample yields roughly 7,000 clones, of which under 80% are seen a single time; about 8% belongs to the top ten. Time point reported: newly diagnosed, previously untreated cHL patient sample. Comparison PBMCs came from previously untreated, newly diagnosed classical Hodgkin lymphoma patients. This receptor was taken from a human donor with classical Hodgkin lymphoma. V usage is TRBV6-1 and J usage is TRBJ1-1, with 8 bases aligning to TRBD1. The sample taken for sequencing was peripheral blood mononuclear cells (PBMCs). The DNA for the CDR3 is TGTGCCAGCAGTGAAGAAGGGGGGACAGGTGAAGCTTTCTTT. This encodes CASSEEGGTGEAFF.